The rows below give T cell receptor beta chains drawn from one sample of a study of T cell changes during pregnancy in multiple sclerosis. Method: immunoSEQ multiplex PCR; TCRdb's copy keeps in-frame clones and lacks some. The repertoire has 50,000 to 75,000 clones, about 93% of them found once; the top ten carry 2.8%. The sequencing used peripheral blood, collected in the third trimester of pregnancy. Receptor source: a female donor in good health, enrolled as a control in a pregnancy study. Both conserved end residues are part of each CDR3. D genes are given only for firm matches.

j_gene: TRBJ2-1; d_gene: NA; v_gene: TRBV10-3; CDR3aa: CAIGGGSHNEQFF; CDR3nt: TGTGCCATCGGGGGCGGGTCGCACAATGAGCAGTTCTTC
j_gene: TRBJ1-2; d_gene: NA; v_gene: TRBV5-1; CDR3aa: CASSLEAVSGYTF; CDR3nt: TGCGCCAGCAGCTTGGAAGCGGTCAGTGGCTACACCTTC
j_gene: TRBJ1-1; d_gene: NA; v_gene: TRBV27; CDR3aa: CASSFGRGAEAFF; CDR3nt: TGTGCCAGCAGTTTCGGCAGGGGAGCTGAAGCTTTCTTT
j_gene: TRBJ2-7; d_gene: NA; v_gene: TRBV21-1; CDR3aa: CASSKGGSGSSYEQYF; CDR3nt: TGTGCCAGCAGCAAAGGAGGAAGCGGGAGCTCCTACGAGCAGTACTTC
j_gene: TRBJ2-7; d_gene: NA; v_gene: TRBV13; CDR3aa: CASSPRDFGEQYF; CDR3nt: TGTGCCAGCAGCCCCCGGGACTTTGGCGAGCAGTACTTC
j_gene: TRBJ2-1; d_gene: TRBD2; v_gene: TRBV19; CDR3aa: CASSINGGRTNEQFF; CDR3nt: TGTGCCAGTAGTATCAATGGCGGGAGGACCAATGAGCAGTTCTTC
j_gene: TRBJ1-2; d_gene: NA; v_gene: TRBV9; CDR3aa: CASSVAGLPNYGYTF; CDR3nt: TGTGCCAGCAGCGTAGCAGGGCTCCCTAACTATGGCTACACCTTC
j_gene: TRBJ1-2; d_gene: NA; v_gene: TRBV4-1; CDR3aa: CASSQAGAFYGYTF; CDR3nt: TGCGCCAGCAGCCAAGCAGGGGCCTTCTATGGCTACACCTTC
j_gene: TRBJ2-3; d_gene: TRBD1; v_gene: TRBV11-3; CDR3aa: CASSLGQGGSTDTQYF; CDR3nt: TGTGCCAGCAGCCTCGGACAGGGGGGTAGCACAGATACGCAGTATTTT
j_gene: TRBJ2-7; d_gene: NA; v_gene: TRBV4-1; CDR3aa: CASSLERDNTYEQYF; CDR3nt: TGCGCCAGCAGCCTCGAGCGGGACAATACCTACGAGCAGTACTTC
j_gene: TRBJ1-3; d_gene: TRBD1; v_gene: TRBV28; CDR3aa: CASSSGQGAGNTIYF; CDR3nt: TGTGCCAGCAGCTCAGGACAGGGGGCGGGAAACACCATATATTTT
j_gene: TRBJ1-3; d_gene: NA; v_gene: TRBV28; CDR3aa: CASSFAHSMTGNTIYF; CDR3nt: TGTGCCAGCAGTTTCGCCCACTCGATGACAGGAAACACCATATATTTT
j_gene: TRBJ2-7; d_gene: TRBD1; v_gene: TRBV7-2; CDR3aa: CASSEPGQETYEQYF; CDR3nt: TGTGCCAGCAGCGAACCGGGACAGGAGACCTACGAGCAGTACTTC
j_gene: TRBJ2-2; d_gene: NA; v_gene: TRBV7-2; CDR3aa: CASSPNSGYTGELFF; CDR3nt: TGTGCCAGCAGCCCGAATTCAGGGTACACCGGGGAGCTGTTTTTT